The 10 T cell receptor beta chains reported below all come from one sample, sequenced in a study of T cells after yellow fever vaccination. MiXCR, run by TCRdb on the 5' RACE reads, gives a single entry per CDR3 protein. Here the sample spans 150,000 to 200,000 distinct CDR3 sequences, around 7.3% being singletons. The material sequenced was CD4+ T cells sorted from PBMCs, taken roughly 5 days after the first yellow fever vaccination. The source of these receptors is a man between 18 and 29 years old who received the YFV17D yellow fever vaccine.

This clonotype has a count of ten or more. The chain recombines TRBV19 with TRBJ2-1; D possibly corresponds to TRBD2 (7 bases). V was pared by 1 base and J by 9 bases, with 16 bases between. This CDR3 contains 15 residues. CDR1 is LNHDA, CDR2 SQIVND, per germline (reference sequence). The chain's CDR3 is CASSIGGGASTEQFF. The CDR3 DNA reads as TGTGCCAGTAGTATAGGTGGGGGGGCTTCCACTGAGCAGTTCTTC.

This clonotype was observed at least ten times. V gene TRBV3-1 combines with J gene TRBJ1-1; D remains unclear. V was shortened by 1 base and J by 7 bases, with 7 bases between the two germline ends. Germline-derived CDR1 and CDR2 are LGHDT and YNNKEL (reference sequence). CDR3 length: 12 residues. CDR3: CASSQGGDEAFF. DNA for the CDR3: TGTGCCAGCAGCCAAGGAGGTGATGAAGCTTTCTTT.

About this clonotype itself: A read error may explain this, as a much larger clone is one base away. Because the CDR3 is missing its conserved closing phenylalanine or tryptophan, this is likely a read error. The chain carries TRBV7-2 and TRBJ2-2; D is uncertain. CDR1 and CDR2 (germline): SGHTA, FQGNSA. CDR3 size: 13 residues. V was trimmed by 3 bases and J by 0 bases, leaving 2 bases between them. In nucleotides, the CDR3 is TGTGCCAGCAGCTTCACGAACACCGGGGAGCTGTTTCTT. This gives the protein CASSFTNTGELFL.

V and J are TRBV6-4 and TRBJ2-4; 15 bases align to TRBD2. The CDR3 covers 16 residues. CDR1 is MRHNA and CDR2 is SNTAGT in the germline V gene. Losses at the gene ends were 6 bases for V and 8 bases for J; bases not matched to a gene: 8. The CDR3 protein is CASRTRTSGGVDIQYF. The DNA of the CDR3 is TGTGCCAGCAGGACCCGGACTAGCGGGGGGGTAGACATTCAGTACTTC.

This clonotype was detected only a few times. The chain carries TRBV7-8 and TRBJ2-7; a weak D match, TRBD2 (6 bases). Germline values: CDR1 SGHVS, CDR2 FQNEAQ. Trimming stripped 1 base from V and 8 bases from J, with 15 bases between. CDR3 size: 14 residues. The CDR3 sequence is CASSLEGHRGKQYV. The CDR3 DNA reads as TGTGCCAGCAGCTTAGAGGGCCACCGGGGGAAGCAGTACGTC.

Many counts were recorded for this clonotype. The rearrangement uses TRBV28 and TRBJ2-2; D may match TRBD1 or TRBD2 (5 bases each). Trimming took off 5 bases at V and 6 bases at J, with 25 bases between the two ends. The CDR3 spans 18 residues. Looked up from germline, CDR1 is MDHEN and CDR2 is SYDVKM. The CDR3: CASSNRGRRRLGAGELFF. In DNA, the CDR3 is TGTGCCAGCAGTAACCGGGGACGGAGGCGTTTGGGGGCCGGGGAGCTGTTTTTT.

To note about this clonotype: A much larger clone differs from this one at a single base, so this may be a read error. The chain combines TRBV6-2 or TRBV6-3 with TRBJ2-3; D remains unclear. V was shortened by 8 bases and J by 1 base, with 7 bases between the two germline ends. The CDR3 is 12 residues long. The germline gives CDR1 MNHEY, CDR2 SVGEGT. The CDR3 loop is CASWTRTDTQYF. The CDR3 DNA sequence: TGTGCCAGCTGGACCCGCACAGATACGCAGTATTTT.

This clonotype showed up just a few times. The chain uses TRBV20-1 and TRBJ1-5; D gene unclear. Trimming took 3 bases from V and 0 from J, leaving 6 bases between them. Looked up from germline, CDR1 is DFQATT and CDR2 is SNEGSKA (reference sequence). This CDR3 has 13 residues. The CDR3 reads CSASDGSNQPQHF. The CDR3 DNA reads TGCAGTGCTAGTGACGGTAGCAATCAGCCCCAGCATTTT.

This clonotype has ten or more counts. The rearrangement links TRBV6-5 to TRBJ2-5; D might be TRBD2 (6 bases). The germline V gene has CDR1 MNHEY and CDR2 SVGAGI. This CDR3 comprises 15 residues. V lost 4 bases and J lost 3, with 15 bases in between. CDR3 coding DNA: TGTGCCAGCAGTTCCACGCCTGGGGGGAAAGAGACCCAGTACTTC. This gives the protein CASSSTPGGKETQYF.

This clonotype was counted ten times or more. The V call is TRBV12-3 or TRBV12-4, the J call TRBJ2-7, with 8 nucleotides matching TRBD1. V dropped 1 base and J dropped 6; count of bases not matched to a gene: 2. This CDR3 is 13 amino acids long. In nucleotides, the CDR3 is TGTGCCAGCAGTTTAGTGACAGGGGCCGAGCAGTACTTC. Protein product: CASSLVTGAEQYF.